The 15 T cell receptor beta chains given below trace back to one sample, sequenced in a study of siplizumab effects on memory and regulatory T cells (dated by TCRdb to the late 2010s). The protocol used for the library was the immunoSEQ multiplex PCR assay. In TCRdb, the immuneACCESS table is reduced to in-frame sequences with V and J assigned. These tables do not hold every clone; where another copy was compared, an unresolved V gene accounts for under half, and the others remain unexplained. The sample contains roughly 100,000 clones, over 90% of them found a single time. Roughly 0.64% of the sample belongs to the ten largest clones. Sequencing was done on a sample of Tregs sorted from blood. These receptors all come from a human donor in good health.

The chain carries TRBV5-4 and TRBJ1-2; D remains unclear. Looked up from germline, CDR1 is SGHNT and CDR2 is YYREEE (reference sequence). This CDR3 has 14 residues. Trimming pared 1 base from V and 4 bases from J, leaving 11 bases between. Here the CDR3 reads CASSLRQLRYGYTF. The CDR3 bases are TGTGCCAGCAGCTTGAGGCAACTTCGCTATGGCTACACCTTC.

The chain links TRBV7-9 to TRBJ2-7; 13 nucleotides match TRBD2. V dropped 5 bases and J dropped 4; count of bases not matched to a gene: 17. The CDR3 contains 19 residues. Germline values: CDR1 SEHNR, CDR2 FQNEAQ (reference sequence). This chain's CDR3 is CASSKIQGARTSGGYEQYF. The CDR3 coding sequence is TGTGCCAGCAGCAAAATCCAAGGGGCGAGGACTAGCGGGGGTTACGAGCAGTACTTC. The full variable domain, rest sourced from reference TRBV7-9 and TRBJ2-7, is DTGVSQNPRHKITKRGQNVTFRCDPISEHNRLYWYRQTLGQGPEFLTYFQNEAQLEKSRLLSDRFSAERPKGSFSTLEIQRTEQGDSAMYLCASSKIQGARTSGGYEQYFGPGTRLTVT.

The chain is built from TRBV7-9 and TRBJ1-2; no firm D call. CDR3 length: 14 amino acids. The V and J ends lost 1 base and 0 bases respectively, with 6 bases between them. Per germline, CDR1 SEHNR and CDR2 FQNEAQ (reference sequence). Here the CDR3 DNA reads TGTGCCAGCAGCTTAGGGCGGCCTAACTATGGCTACACCTTC. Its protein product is CASSLGRPNYGYTF.

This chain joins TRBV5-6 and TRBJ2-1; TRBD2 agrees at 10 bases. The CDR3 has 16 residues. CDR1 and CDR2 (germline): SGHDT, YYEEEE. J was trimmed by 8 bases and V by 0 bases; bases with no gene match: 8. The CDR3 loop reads CASSLGWTSGNDEQFF. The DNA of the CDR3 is TGTGCCAGCAGCTTGGGATGGACTAGCGGTAACGATGAGCAGTTCTTC.

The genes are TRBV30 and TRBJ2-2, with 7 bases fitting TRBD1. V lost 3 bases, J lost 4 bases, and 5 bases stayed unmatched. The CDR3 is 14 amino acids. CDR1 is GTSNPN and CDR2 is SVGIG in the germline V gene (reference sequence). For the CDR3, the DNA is TGTGCCTGGAGACCGGACAGGCCCACCGGGGAGCTGTTTTTT. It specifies CAWRPDRPTGELFF. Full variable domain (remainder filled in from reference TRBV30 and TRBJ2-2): SQTIHQWPATLVQPVGSPLSLECTVEGTSNPNLYWYRQAAGRGLQLLFYSVGIGQISSEVPQNLSASRPQDRQFILSSKKLLLSDSGFYLCAWRPDRPTGELFFGEGSRLTVL.

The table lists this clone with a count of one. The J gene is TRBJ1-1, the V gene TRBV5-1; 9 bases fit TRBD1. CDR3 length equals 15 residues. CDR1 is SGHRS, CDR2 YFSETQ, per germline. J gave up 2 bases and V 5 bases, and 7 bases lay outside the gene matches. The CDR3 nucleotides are TGCGCCAGCAGACCACAGGGGGCGCTTAACACTGAAGCTTTCTTT. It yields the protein CASRPQGALNTEAFF.

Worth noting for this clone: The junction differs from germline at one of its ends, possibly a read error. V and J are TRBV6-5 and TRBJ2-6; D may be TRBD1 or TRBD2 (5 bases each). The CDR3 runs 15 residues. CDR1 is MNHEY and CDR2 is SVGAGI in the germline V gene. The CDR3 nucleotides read TGTGCCAGCAGCCCGGGACCTAGGGTGTCCAACTTCCTGACTTTC. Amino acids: CASSPGPRVSNFLTF.

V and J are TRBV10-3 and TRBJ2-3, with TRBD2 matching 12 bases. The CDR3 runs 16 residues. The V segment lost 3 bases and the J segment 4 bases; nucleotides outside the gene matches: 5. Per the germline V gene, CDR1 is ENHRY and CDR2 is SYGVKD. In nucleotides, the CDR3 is TGTGCCATCAGTGACTCTAGCGGGAGGGCCCCAGATACGCAGTATTTT. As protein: CAISDSSGRAPDTQYF.

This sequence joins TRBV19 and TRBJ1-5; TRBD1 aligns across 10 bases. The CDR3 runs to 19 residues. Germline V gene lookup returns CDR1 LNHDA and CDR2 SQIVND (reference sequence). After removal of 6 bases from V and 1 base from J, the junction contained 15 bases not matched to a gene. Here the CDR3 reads CASSVSGTGDTKSNQPQHF. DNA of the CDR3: TGTGCCAGTAGCGTTTCGGGGACAGGGGACACTAAAAGCAATCAGCCCCAGCATTTT.

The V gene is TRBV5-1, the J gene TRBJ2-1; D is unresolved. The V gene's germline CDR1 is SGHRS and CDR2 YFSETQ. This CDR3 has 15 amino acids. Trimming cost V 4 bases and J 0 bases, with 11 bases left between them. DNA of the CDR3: TGCGCCAGCAGCCAGGATGGTACCTCCTACAATGAGCAGTTCTTC. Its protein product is CASSQDGTSYNEQFF.

The CDR3 sequence is CASGPGLAGAYEQYF. The CDR3 bases are TGTGCTAGTGGTCCCGGACTAGCGGGAGCCTACGAGCAGTACTTC. V and J are TRBV12-5 and TRBJ2-7, with 13 bases that match TRBD2. The CDR3 contains 15 residues. CDR1 LGHNT and CDR2 FRNRAP come from the germline V gene. Germline trimming cut 5 bases from V and 2 bases from J; bases unmatched to any gene: 3.

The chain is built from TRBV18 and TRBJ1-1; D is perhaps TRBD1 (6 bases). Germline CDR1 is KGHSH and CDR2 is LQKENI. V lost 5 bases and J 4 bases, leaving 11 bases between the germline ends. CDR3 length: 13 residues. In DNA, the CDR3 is TGTGCCAGCTCAATATCAGGGGTCACTGAAGCTTTCTTT. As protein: CASSISGVTEAFF.

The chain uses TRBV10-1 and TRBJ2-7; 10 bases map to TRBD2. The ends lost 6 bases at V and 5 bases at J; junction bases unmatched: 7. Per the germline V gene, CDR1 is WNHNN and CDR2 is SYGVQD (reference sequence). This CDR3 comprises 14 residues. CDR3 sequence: CASRYSGRLDEQYF. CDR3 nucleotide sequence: TGCGCCAGCAGGTATAGCGGGAGGCTGGACGAGCAGTACTTC.

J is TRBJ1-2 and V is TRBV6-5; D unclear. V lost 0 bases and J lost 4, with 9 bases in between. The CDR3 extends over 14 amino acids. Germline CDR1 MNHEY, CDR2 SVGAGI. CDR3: CASSYSLDLYGYTF. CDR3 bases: TGTGCCAGCAGTTACTCGCTCGACCTCTATGGCTACACCTTC.

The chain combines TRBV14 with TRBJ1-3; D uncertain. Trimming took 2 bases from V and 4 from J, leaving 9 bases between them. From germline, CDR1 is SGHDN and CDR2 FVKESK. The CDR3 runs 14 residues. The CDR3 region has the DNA TGTGCCAGCAGCCAAAACCTCCGAGGAAACACCATATATTTT. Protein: CASSQNLRGNTIYF.